This record looks at one T cell receptor beta chain sequence and its context. Antigen specificity is unknown. Treatment-naive patients with stable or active relapsing-remitting disease were the multiple sclerosis controls. This sample stems from a study of CD8 T cells in Susac syndrome. Findings and limits, study-wide: It was acknowledged by the study that relatively few individuals were included in its TCR sequencing and HLA analysis.

This CDR3 region has 14 residues. Looked up from germline, CDR1 is MDHEN and CDR2 is SYDVKM. V shed 5 bases and J shed 3 bases, with 14 bases lying between them. cDNA came from approximately 0.5 to 1 ug RNA primed by random hexamers. The amplification used immunoSEQ multiplex PCR on TCR beta CDR3; it spanned 54 Vbeta and 13 Jbeta. TCRdb passed the immunoSEQ multiplex PCR reads through MiXCR, listing each CDR3 protein once. The sample holds under 200,000 distinct CDR3 sequences, 90% to 95% seen once. The sequence came from a human donor with multiple sclerosis. Source material: CD8+ T cells from PBMCs. This chain connects TRBV28 to TRBJ2-7, with D hard to call. CDR3 loop: CASSPLGRHYEQYF. The CDR3 region has the DNA TGTGCCAGCAGTCCCTTGGGAAGGCACTACGAGCAGTACTTC.